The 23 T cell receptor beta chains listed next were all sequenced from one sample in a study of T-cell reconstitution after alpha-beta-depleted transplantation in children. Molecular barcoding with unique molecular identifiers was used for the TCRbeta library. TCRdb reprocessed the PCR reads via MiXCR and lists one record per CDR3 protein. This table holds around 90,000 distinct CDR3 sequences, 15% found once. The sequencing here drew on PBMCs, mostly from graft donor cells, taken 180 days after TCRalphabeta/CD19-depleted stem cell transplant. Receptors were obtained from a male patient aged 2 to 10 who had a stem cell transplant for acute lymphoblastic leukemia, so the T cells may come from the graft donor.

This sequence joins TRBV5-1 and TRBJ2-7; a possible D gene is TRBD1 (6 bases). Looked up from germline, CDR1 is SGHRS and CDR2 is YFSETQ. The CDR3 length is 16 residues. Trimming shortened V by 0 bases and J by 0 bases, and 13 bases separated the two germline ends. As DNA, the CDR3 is TGCGCCAGCAGCTTGGCGTTGGACAGCAGCTCCTACGAGCAGTACTTC. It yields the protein CASSLALDSSSYEQYF.

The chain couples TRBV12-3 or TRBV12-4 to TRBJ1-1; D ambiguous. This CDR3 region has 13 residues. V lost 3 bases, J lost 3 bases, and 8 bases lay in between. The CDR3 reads CASSFNPYTEAFF. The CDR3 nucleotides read TGTGCCAGCAGTTTTAATCCCTACACTGAAGCTTTCTTT.

Written as DNA, the CDR3 is TGCGCCAGCAGCTTGAGCGGGGCTAACACCGGGGAGCTGTTTTTT. Its protein product is CASSLSGANTGELFF. This chain joins TRBV5-1 and TRBJ2-2, with TRBD2 matching over 7 bases. CDR1 SGHRS and CDR2 YFSETQ come from the germline V gene. CDR3 length equals 15 residues. With V trimmed by 1 base and J by 2 bases, 2 bases remained unmatched.

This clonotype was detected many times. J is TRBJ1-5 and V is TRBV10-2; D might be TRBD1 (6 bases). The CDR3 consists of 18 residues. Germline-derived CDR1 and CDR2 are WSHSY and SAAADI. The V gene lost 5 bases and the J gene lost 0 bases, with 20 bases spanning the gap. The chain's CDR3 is CASSLGKQGAYSNQPQHF. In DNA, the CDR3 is TGCGCCAGCAGTTTGGGGAAACAGGGCGCCTATAGCAATCAGCCCCAGCATTTT.

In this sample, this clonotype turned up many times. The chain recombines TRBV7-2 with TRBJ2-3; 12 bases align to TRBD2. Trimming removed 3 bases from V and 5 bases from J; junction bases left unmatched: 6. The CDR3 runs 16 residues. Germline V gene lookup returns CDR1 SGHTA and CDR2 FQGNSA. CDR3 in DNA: TGTGCCAGCAGCTTGGGGGCACTAGCGGGGGGAGATACGCAGTATTTT. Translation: CASSLGALAGGDTQYF. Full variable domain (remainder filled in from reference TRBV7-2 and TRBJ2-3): GAGVSQSPSNKVTEKGKDVELRCDPISGHTALYWYRQSLGQGLEFLIYFQGNSAPDKSGLPSDRFSAERTGGSVSTLTIQRTQQEDSAVYLCASSLGALAGGDTQYFGPGTRLTVL.

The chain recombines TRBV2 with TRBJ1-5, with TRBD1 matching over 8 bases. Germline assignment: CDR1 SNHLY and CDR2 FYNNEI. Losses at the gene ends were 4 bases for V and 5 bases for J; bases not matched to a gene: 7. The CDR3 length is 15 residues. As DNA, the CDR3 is TGTGCCAGCAGTGTTTCCGGACAGGGTTATCAGCCCCAGCATTTT. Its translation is CASSVSGQGYQPQHF.

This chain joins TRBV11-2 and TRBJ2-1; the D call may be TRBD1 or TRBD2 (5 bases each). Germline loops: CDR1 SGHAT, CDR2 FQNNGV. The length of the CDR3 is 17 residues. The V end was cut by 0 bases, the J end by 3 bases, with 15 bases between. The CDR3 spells CASSLDFRDAFYNEQFF. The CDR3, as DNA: TGTGCCAGCAGCTTAGACTTCCGGGACGCCTTCTACAATGAGCAGTTCTTC.

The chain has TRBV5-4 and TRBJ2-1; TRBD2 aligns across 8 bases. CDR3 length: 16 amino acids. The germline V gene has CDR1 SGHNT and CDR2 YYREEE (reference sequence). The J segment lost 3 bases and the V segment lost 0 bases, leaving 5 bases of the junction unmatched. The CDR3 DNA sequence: TGTGCCAGCAGCTTGGGAGGGAGCGGGGGCTACAATGAGCAGTTCTTC. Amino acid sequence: CASSLGGSGGYNEQFF.

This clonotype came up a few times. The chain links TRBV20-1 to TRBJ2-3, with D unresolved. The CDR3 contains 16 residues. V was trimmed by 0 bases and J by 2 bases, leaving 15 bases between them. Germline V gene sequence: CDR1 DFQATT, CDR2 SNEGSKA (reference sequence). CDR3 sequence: CSARDQRQGFTDTQYF. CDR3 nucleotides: TGCAGTGCTAGAGACCAGAGGCAAGGGTTCACAGATACGCAGTATTTT.

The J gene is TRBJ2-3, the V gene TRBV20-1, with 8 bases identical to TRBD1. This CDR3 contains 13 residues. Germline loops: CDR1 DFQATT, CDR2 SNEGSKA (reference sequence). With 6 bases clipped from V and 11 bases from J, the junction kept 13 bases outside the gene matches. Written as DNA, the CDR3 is TGCAGTGCGGATCCCGCAGGGGGCCATAAGCAGTATTTT. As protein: CSADPAGGHKQYF.

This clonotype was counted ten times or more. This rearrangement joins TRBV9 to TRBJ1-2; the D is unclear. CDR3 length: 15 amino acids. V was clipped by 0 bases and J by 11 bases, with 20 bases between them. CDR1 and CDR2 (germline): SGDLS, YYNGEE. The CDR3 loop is CASSVGPSGQPGYTF. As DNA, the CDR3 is TGTGCCAGCAGCGTAGGACCGAGTGGGCAGCCCGGGTACACCTTC.

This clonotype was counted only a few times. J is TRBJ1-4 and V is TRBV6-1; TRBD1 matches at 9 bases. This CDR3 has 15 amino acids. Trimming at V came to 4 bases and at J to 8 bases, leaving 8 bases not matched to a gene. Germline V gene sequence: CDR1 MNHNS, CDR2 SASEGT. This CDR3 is CASSGGTGINEKLFF. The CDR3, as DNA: TGTGCCAGCAGTGGGGGGACAGGGATTAACGAAAAACTGTTTTTT.

Written as DNA, the CDR3 is TGTGCCAGCAGTTTAGGGGACAGGGGAGGAACCGGGGAGCTGTTTTTT. It yields the protein CASSLGDRGGTGELFF. V gene TRBV12-3 or TRBV12-4 combines with J gene TRBJ2-2; 10 nucleotides line up with TRBD1. Unmatched junction bases numbered 4, after V lost 1 base and J lost 5 bases. This CDR3 comprises 16 residues.

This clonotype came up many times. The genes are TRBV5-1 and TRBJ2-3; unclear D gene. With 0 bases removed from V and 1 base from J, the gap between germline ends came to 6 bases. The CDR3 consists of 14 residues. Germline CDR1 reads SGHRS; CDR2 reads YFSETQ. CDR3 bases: TGCGCCAGCAGCTTGGAAGCCCGCACAGATACGCAGTATTTT. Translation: CASSLEARTDTQYF.

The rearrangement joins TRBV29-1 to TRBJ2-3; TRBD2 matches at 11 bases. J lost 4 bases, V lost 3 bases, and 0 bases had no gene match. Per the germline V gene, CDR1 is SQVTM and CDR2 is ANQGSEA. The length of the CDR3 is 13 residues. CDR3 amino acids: CSVDSGGADTQYF. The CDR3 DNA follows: TGCAGCGTTGATAGCGGGGGGGCAGATACGCAGTATTTT.

The CDR3 region is CASSYSGLGVQETQYF. For the CDR3, the DNA is TGTGCCAGCAGTTACTCTGGGTTAGGGGTCCAAGAGACCCAGTACTTC. The V gene is TRBV6-5, the J gene TRBJ2-5; the D gene is possibly TRBD1 (5 bases). V gave up 0 bases and J gave up 1 base, with 12 bases separating them. The CDR3 runs to 16 residues. The germline CDR1 and CDR2 sequences are MNHEY and SVGAGI.

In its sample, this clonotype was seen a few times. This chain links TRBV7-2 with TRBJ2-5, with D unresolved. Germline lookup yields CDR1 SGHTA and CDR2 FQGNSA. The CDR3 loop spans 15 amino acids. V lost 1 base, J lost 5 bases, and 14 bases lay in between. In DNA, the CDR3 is TGTGCCAGCAGCTTAGGGCCCAAAACTCCGGAGACCCAGTACTTC. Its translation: CASSLGPKTPETQYF.

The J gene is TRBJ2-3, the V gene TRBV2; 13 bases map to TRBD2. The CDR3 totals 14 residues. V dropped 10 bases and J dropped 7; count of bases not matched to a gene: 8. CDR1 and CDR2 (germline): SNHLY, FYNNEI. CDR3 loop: CATRLAGGPNTQYF. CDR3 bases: TGTGCCACCAGACTAGCGGGGGGCCCTAATACGCAGTATTTT.

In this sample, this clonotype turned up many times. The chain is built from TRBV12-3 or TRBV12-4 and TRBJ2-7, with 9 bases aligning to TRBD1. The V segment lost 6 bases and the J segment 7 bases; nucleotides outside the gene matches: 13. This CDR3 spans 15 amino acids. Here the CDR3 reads CASSFGDRELREQYF. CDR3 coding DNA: TGTGCCAGCAGCTTCGGGGACAGGGAGCTACGGGAGCAGTACTTC.

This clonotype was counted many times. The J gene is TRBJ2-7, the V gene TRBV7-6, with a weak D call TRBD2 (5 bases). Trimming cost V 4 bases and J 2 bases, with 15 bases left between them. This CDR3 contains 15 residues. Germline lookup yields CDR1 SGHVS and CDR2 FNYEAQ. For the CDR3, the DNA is TGTGCCAGCAGCTCCCTCGAGGGCCCGGCCTACGAGCAGTACTTC. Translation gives CASSSLEGPAYEQYF.

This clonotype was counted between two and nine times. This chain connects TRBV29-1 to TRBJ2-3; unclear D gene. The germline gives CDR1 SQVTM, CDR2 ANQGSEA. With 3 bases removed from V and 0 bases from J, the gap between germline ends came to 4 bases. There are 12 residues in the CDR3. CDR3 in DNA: TGCAGCGTTGATAAGAGCACAGATACGCAGTATTTT. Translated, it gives CSVDKSTDTQYF.

The CDR3: CASGFYSEPEQYF. The CDR3 DNA reads TGTGCTAGTGGTTTTTATTCCGAGCCTGAGCAGTACTTC. The chain joins TRBV12-5 to TRBJ2-7; no clear D. CDR3 length equals 13 residues. Germline V gives CDR1 LGHNT, CDR2 FRNRAP. V was clipped by 3 bases and J by 7 bases, with 13 bases between them. The full variable domain, rest sourced from reference TRBV12-5 and TRBJ2-7, is DARVTQTPRHKVTEMGQEVTMRCQPILGHNTVFWYRQTMMQGLELLAYFRNRAPLDDSGMPKDRFSAEMPDATLATLKIQPSEPRDSAVYFCASGFYSEPEQYFGPGTRLTVT.

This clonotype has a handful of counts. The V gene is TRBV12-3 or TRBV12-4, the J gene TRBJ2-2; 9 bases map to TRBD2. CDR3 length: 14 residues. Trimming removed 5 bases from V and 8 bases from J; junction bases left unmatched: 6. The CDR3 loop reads CASSQRTSGGELFF. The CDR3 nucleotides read TGTGCCAGCAGTCAACGCACTAGCGGGGGGGAGCTGTTTTTT.